The 31 T cell receptor beta chains below come from one sample, sequenced in a study of T cell responses to AZD1222 COVID-19 vaccine. Sequencing was performed with immunoSEQ multiplex PCR; in TCRdb, only in-frame clones are kept and a portion is missing. In the table there are 95,000 to 150,000 clones, 85% to 95% of which are singletons. Source: peripheral blood, taken 28 days after the second AZD1222 dose. The receptor set was obtained from an adult who received the AZD1222 COVID-19 vaccine.

This clone was seen a single time. The chain joins TRBV6-2 or TRBV6-3 to TRBJ2-1, with D unresolved. The V gene's germline CDR1 is MNHEY and CDR2 SVGEGT. The CDR3 contains 12 residues. Trimming pared 5 bases from V and 7 bases from J, leaving 9 bases between. The CDR3 sequence: CASSLFRNEQFF. The CDR3 DNA is TGTGCCAGCAGTCTCTTTAGGAATGAGCAGTTCTTC.

V gene TRBV5-1 combines with J gene TRBJ1-1; no clear D. The CDR3 has 14 amino acids. Germline CDR1 reads SGHRS; CDR2 reads YFSETQ. Trimming shortened V by 4 bases and J by 1 base, and 11 bases separated the two germline ends. The CDR3 protein is CASSVTPSNTEAFF. In nucleotides, the CDR3 is TGCGCCAGCAGCGTAACACCGTCGAACACTGAAGCTTTCTTT.

The genes are TRBV9 and TRBJ2-7; weak D call: TRBD1 (5 bases). The CDR3 sequence is 13 residues long. V was cut by 4 bases and J by 5 bases, with 13 bases left in between. Germline loops: CDR1 SGDLS, CDR2 YYNGEE. CDR3 nucleotide sequence: TGTGCCAGCAGCCTAAGGGGTGACCACGAGCAGTACTTC. Residues: CASSLRGDHEQYF.

The chain carries TRBV10-3 and TRBJ2-3, with 12 bases aligning to TRBD2. This CDR3 spans 16 amino acids. Unmatched junction bases numbered 9, after V lost 6 bases and J lost 5 bases. Germline assignment: CDR1 ENHRY and CDR2 SYGVKD. The CDR3 DNA reads TGTGCCATCAGGTCTAGCGGGGGGGCCGGGGGAGATACGCAGTATTTT. Protein sequence: CAIRSSGGAGGDTQYF.

V usage is TRBV27 and J usage is TRBJ2-7; 11 nucleotides align to TRBD2. J gave up 5 bases and V 0 bases, and 12 bases lay outside the gene matches. The germline CDR1 and CDR2 sequences are MNHEY and SMNVEV (reference sequence). The CDR3 is made up of 18 amino acids. CDR3 loop: CASSLSPPFSGRADEQYF. The CDR3 DNA sequence: TGTGCCAGCAGTTTATCCCCTCCCTTTAGCGGGAGGGCCGACGAGCAGTACTTC.

This chain uses TRBV6-5 with TRBJ2-5; 8 nucleotides align to TRBD2. CDR1 MNHEY and CDR2 SVGAGI come from the germline V gene. Unmatched junction bases numbered 2, after V lost 6 bases and J lost 5 bases. The CDR3 runs to 12 residues. In DNA form, the CDR3 reads TGTGCCAGCAGGCGCGGGAGGGAGACCCAGTACTTC. As protein: CASRRGRETQYF.

V and J are TRBV4-1 and TRBJ1-2, with D unresolved. From germline, CDR1 is MGHRA and CDR2 YSYEKL. This CDR3 comprises 16 residues. Trimming stripped 3 bases from V and 1 base from J, with 15 bases between. The CDR3 DNA reads as TGCGCCAGCAGCCATCCCTCCGGGTCTATTAACTATGGCTACACCTTC. It translates to CASSHPSGSINYGYTF.

This clone was found once. This chain uses TRBV4-3 with TRBJ2-7, with 7 bases lining up with TRBD2. Germline-derived CDR1 and CDR2 are LGHNA and YSLEER. The CDR3 runs to 15 residues. The ends lost 1 base at V and 0 bases at J; junction bases unmatched: 3. For the CDR3, the DNA is TGCGCCAGCAGCCAAGTCCCTAGCGGCTCCTACGAGCAGTACTTC. Translating gives CASSQVPSGSYEQYF.

This clone has just a few counts. The V call is TRBV2, the J call TRBJ1-6; D is undetermined. This CDR3 comprises 13 residues. Germline V gene data show CDR1 as SNHLY and CDR2 as FYNNEI. Trimming cost V 8 bases and J 4 bases, with 9 bases left between them. The CDR3 DNA sequence: TGTGCCAGCGGCAGACGTTATAATTCACCCCTCCACTTT. Protein: CASGRRYNSPLHF.

The chain uses TRBV7-8 and TRBJ1-1; 8 positions match TRBD1. The CDR3 spans 12 residues. Germline V gene data show CDR1 as SGHVS and CDR2 as FQNEAQ. Germline trimming cut 5 bases from V and 8 bases from J; bases unmatched to any gene: 4. CDR3 DNA sequence: TGTGCCAGCAGCCATAACAGGGGGGAAGCTTTCTTT. This encodes CASSHNRGEAFF.

This chain connects TRBV10-1 to TRBJ2-1; 7 bases fit TRBD1. The CDR3 sequence is 14 residues long. J was trimmed by 4 bases and V by 6 bases; bases with no gene match: 6. In germline, CDR1 is WNHNN, CDR2 SYGVQD (reference sequence). The CDR3 spells CASSSGTVYNEQFF. For the CDR3, the DNA is TGCGCCAGCAGCTCCGGGACAGTTTACAATGAGCAGTTCTTC.

This chain links TRBV24-1 with TRBJ2-3; D unresolved. This CDR3 spans 15 amino acids. Germline CDR1 KGHDR, CDR2 SFDVKD. V was pared by 5 bases and J by 4 bases, with 15 bases between. This CDR3 is CATSGVWVRPDTQYF. CDR3 coding DNA: TGTGCCACCAGTGGAGTATGGGTTCGGCCAGATACGCAGTATTTT.

The chain has TRBV12-3 or TRBV12-4 and TRBJ1-4; D call uncertain. The CDR3 has 12 residues. V was trimmed by 3 bases and J by 10 bases, leaving 9 bases between them. The CDR3 sequence: CASSFDAGKLFF. CDR3 nucleotide sequence: TGTGCCAGCAGTTTTGATGCGGGAAAACTGTTTTTT.

The CDR3 sequence is CASSVEVQSYEQYF. The CDR3 DNA follows: TGTGCCAGCAGCGTAGAGGTACAGTCCTACGAGCAGTACTTC. This rearrangement joins TRBV9 to TRBJ2-7; D is undetermined. Germline V CDR1 and CDR2: SGDLS, YYNGEE. The CDR3 spans 14 residues. Trimming removed 0 bases from V and 1 base from J, with 8 bases in between.

J is TRBJ2-7 and V is TRBV5-6; TRBD2 is a possible D gene (6 bases). The V end was cut by 4 bases, the J end by 6 bases, with 17 bases between. The CDR3 spans 14 residues. Germline V gives CDR1 SGHDT, CDR2 YYEEEE. CDR3 sequence (DNA): TGTGCCAGCAGCCCGGGGGTAGCGAAAGGCGAGCAGTACTTC. Translating gives CASSPGVAKGEQYF.

This chain links TRBV4-3 with TRBJ1-2, with D maybe TRBD1 (6 bases). V was pared by 1 base and J by 8 bases, with 14 bases between. Germline-derived CDR1 and CDR2 are LGHNA and YSLEER. The CDR3 length is 14 residues. The CDR3 sequence: CASSQAHGGGGYTF. CDR3 nucleotide sequence: TGCGCCAGCAGCCAAGCTCACGGGGGCGGGGGCTACACCTTC.

J is TRBJ1-2 and V is TRBV6-5; D is perhaps TRBD1 (5 bases). V shed 6 bases and J shed 3 bases, with 14 bases lying between them. From germline, CDR1 is MNHEY and CDR2 SVGAGI. This CDR3 region has 14 residues. The CDR3 sequence is CASRPGHNYYGYTF. The CDR3 DNA sequence: TGTGCCAGCAGACCAGGACATAATTACTATGGCTACACCTTC.

The chain carries TRBV7-6 and TRBJ2-5; weak D call: TRBD2 (6 bases). Trimming pared 5 bases from V and 2 bases from J, leaving 15 bases between. Germline CDR1 and CDR2: SGHVS and FNYEAQ. The CDR3 contains 15 residues. For the CDR3, the DNA is TGTGCCAGCAGCGGGATTAGCGGAGCTCAAGAGACCCAGTACTTC. Translation: CASSGISGAQETQYF.

The chain carries TRBV11-2 and TRBJ2-5; D remains ambiguous. Trimming removed 1 base from V and 6 bases from J, with 12 bases in between. Germline V gives CDR1 SGHAT, CDR2 FQNNGV. The CDR3 covers 14 residues. In nucleotides, the CDR3 is TGTGCCAGCAGCTTAGCCCCCTCCCCCAAGACCCAGTACTTC. Translating gives CASSLAPSPKTQYF.

The CDR3, as DNA: TGTGCCAGCAGTTCCGGGACTCCCACCGATTCACCCCTCCACTTT. It specifies CASSSGTPTDSPLHF. The chain combines TRBV28 with TRBJ1-6; possibly TRBD1 for D (5 bases). Trimming removed 4 bases from V and 8 bases from J, with 15 bases in between. This CDR3 spans 15 amino acids. Germline V gene data show CDR1 as MDHEN and CDR2 as SYDVKM.

The V call is TRBV20-1, the J call TRBJ1-3, with TRBD1 identical over 8 bases. J was trimmed by 4 bases and V by 3 bases; bases with no gene match: 5. This CDR3 has 14 residues. Germline V gene data show CDR1 as DFQATT and CDR2 as SNEGSKA (reference sequence). The CDR3 nucleotides are TGCAGTGCTAGTAGGCCAGGGGGCGGAAACACCATATATTTT. It is translated as CSASRPGGGNTIYF.

The V call is TRBV4-2, the J call TRBJ1-1; D gene uncertain. This CDR3 comprises 15 residues. Per germline, CDR1 LGHNA and CDR2 YNFKEQ. The V end lost 1 base, the J end lost 0 bases, and 9 bases lay between the germline ends. CDR3: CASSQGGVMNTEAFF. In DNA form, the CDR3 reads TGTGCCAGCAGCCAAGGTGGGGTGATGAACACTGAAGCTTTCTTT.

The chain employs TRBV29-1 and TRBJ2-3; D ambiguous. The CDR3 contains 11 residues. Per germline, CDR1 SQVTM and CDR2 ANQGSEA. Between the trimmed V and J ends, which lost 3 bases and 4 bases, there was a span of 5 bases. The CDR3 nucleotides read TGCAGCGTTGATCGCGCAGATACGCAGTATTTT. Its translation: CSVDRADTQYF.

This clone showed up just once. The chain has TRBV10-1 and TRBJ2-3; 8 nucleotides match TRBD1. Trimming took 10 bases from V and 4 from J; bases not matched to a gene: 7. The CDR3 has 13 amino acids. Germline V lookup: CDR1 WNHNN, CDR2 SYGVQD (reference sequence). This chain's CDR3 is CATTQGAADTQYF. The CDR3 region has the DNA TGCGCCACAACCCAGGGGGCCGCAGATACGCAGTATTTT.

This clone was counted a single time. This chain uses TRBV4-3 with TRBJ1-1; D is possibly TRBD1 (6 bases). The CDR3 is made up of 15 amino acids. V shed 4 bases and J shed 4 bases, with 16 bases lying between them. Germline V lookup: CDR1 LGHNA, CDR2 YSLEER. The CDR3 region is CASSLKGGPGTEAFF. CDR3 coding DNA: TGCGCCAGCAGCCTGAAAGGGGGGCCCGGCACTGAAGCTTTCTTT.

The J gene is TRBJ2-5, the V gene TRBV29-1; maybe TRBD2 (6 bases). Trimming took off 5 bases at V and 1 base at J, with 17 bases between the two ends. The CDR3 runs 15 residues. Per germline, CDR1 SQVTM and CDR2 ANQGSEA. The CDR3 DNA sequence: TGCAGCGTTTTCAGAGGTGGAGGGGTCCAAGAGACCCAGTACTTC. Its protein is CSVFRGGGVQETQYF.

V and J are TRBV20-1 and TRBJ2-5; TRBD2 is a possible D gene (6 bases). This CDR3 has 11 amino acids. The V end was cut by 5 bases, the J end by 5 bases, with 9 bases between. CDR1 and CDR2 (germline): DFQATT, SNEGSKA (reference sequence). The CDR3 sequence: CSAEGGETQYF. Written as DNA, the CDR3 is TGCAGTGCTGAAGGAGGGGAGACCCAGTACTTC.

The V gene is TRBV19, the J gene TRBJ1-1; 9 positions match TRBD1. CDR1 and CDR2 (germline): LNHDA, SQIVND (reference sequence). V dropped 7 bases and J dropped 5; count of bases not matched to a gene: 8. The CDR3 has 14 amino acids. The CDR3: CASTEDRGGTEAFF. In DNA form, the CDR3 reads TGTGCCAGTACCGAGGACAGGGGAGGAACTGAAGCTTTCTTT.

The chain links TRBV7-2 to TRBJ2-7; weak D call: TRBD2 (5 bases). Per the germline V gene, CDR1 is SGHTA and CDR2 is FQGNSA. The CDR3 has 13 residues. Trimming removed 4 bases from V and 4 bases from J, with 11 bases in between. In nucleotides, the CDR3 is TGTGCCAGCAGCTCAGCGGCTCCATACGAGCAGTACTTC. It codes for CASSSAAPYEQYF.

The chain couples TRBV7-2 to TRBJ2-5; 7 bases align to TRBD2. The CDR3 sequence is 14 residues long. CDR1 and CDR2 from the germline V gene are SGHTA and FQGNSA. V trimming: 3 bases; J trimming: 5 bases; junction bases outside the gene matches: 6. The CDR3 protein is CASSFGRRGETQYF. The CDR3 region has the DNA TGTGCCAGCAGCTTTGGGCGGCGGGGGGAGACCCAGTACTTC.

The chain is built from TRBV7-2 and TRBJ2-1, with 11 positions matching TRBD2. The CDR3 spans 16 residues. Germline CDR1 is SGHTA and CDR2 is FQGNSA. The J segment lost 6 bases and the V segment lost 5 bases, leaving 9 bases of the junction unmatched. This CDR3 is CASSPNRLAGLNEQFF. In nucleotides, the CDR3 is TGTGCCAGCAGCCCTAACCGACTAGCGGGGCTCAATGAGCAGTTCTTC.